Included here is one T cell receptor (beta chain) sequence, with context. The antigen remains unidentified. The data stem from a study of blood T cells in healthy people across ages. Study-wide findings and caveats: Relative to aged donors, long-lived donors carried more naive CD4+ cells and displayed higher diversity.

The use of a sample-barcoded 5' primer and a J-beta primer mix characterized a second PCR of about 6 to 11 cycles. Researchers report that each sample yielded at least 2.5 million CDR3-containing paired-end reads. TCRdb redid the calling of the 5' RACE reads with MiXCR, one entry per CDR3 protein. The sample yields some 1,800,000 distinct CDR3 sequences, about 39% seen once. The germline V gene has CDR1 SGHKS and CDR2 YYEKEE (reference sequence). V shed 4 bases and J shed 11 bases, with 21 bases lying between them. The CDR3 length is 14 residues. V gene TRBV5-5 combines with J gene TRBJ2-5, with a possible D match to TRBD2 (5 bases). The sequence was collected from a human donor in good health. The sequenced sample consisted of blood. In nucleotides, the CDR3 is TGTGCCAGCAGCCGAACCAGGACTCCGACTGAGCAGTACTTC. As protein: CASSRTRTPTEQYF.